This T cell receptor (beta chain) is from a study of cytomegalovirus exposure and HLA in healthy donors. Study-wide points: First-cohort TCR clusters were later found to tend to co-occur in the 130 or so validation repertoires. The investigators catalogued about 170 TCR beta chains as cytomegalovirus-associated. Generally TCR sequences proved uncommon, though certain public TCRs appeared in numerous donors. A classifier reportedly called cytomegalovirus status with high sensitivity and specificity.

About this clone itself: Its antigen is undetermined.

The CDR3 spans 14 residues. V gave up 6 bases and J gave up 3 bases; unmatched junction bases: 7. Germline CDR1 reads LNHDA; CDR2 reads SQIVND (reference sequence). Data came from immunoSEQ multiplex PCR; TCRdb stores just in-frame clones and leaves some out. There are some 70,000 clones in the sample; roughly 97% occur only once, and around 2.4% lies in the top ten. The V call is TRBV19, the J call TRBJ2-5, with TRBD1 identical over 7 bases. This receptor was obtained from a man between 18 and 35 years old in good health and CMV-seronegative. The sequenced sample consisted of PBMCs. The CDR3 bases are TGTGCCAGTAGCACCGGGACAGCAAAAGAGACCCAGTACTTC. Translation gives CASSTGTAKETQYF.